Here is one T cell receptor (beta chain) with its context. Its antigen target is currently unknown. No quality values exist for individual bases; no much larger clone is one base distant. The data belong to a study of blood T cell repertoires in COVID-19 (dated by TCRdb to 2019 to 2021). Background for the entire study: The collaborator samples originated in the United States, Italy and Spain and spanned the acute and convalescent phases of COVID-19. The repertoires were released in a freely available public database meant as a resource for research on the immune response to SARS-CoV-2. Nearly every sample came with metadata listing a de-identified subject ID, COVID-19 status, age in years and sex. The dataset comprised deeply sampled blood TCRbeta repertoires from subjects exposed to, actively infected with, or recovered from COVID-19. Samples were obtained from the ongoing ImmuneRACE study (first 160 participants) and from 1,200 or so subjects provided by 6 global collaborators. Where available, HLA class I and class II types were obtained from metadata supplied by the sample provider rather than from assay-based typing. The prospective study material was composed of cDNA or gDNA derived from T cells, B-cell-depleted T cells, or PBMCs.

Whole blood was collected in K2EDTA tubes by collaborating institutions according to the institutions' own protocols. For TCRbeta analysis, collaborator samples were shipped as frozen whole blood, as isolated PBMCs, or as DNA extracted from either sample type. TCRbeta CDR3 regions were amplified from genomic DNA by means of the immunoSEQ Assay, a bias-controlled multiplex PCR. The paper's processing steps were these. The number of nucleated cells in each sample was estimated from the amplification of reference gene primers within the assay. To quantify the absolute abundance of each unique TCRbeta CDR3 rearrangement, sequence reads were collapsed and filtered. Productive Simpson clonality was computed per sample as the square root of Simpson's diversity index over productive rearrangements. TCRdb's version of the immuneACCESS table is confined to in-frame rearrangements and falls short of the full clone set. An unresolved V gene accounts for under half of the shortfall where checked; the remainder is of unknown origin. The V and J calls and clone size come from that table; D and trimming were worked out from the DNA. For this sample there are more than 85,000 clones; approximately 84% appear just once. Nearly 25% of the sample comes from the top ten.

Here is what the overall study found, with its caveats: Clinical and demographic metadata were provided uncurated, with the amount varying by source and participant.

Counted from cysteine to phenylalanine, this CDR3 has 17 amino acids. Only the CDR3 portion is preserved as DNA: 51 bases, with reading frame beginning at the first base. As encoded in the germline V gene, CDR1 is SGHTA while CDR2 is FQGNSA. Trimmed from V: 1 base; trimmed from J: 0 bases; junction bases lacking a gene match: 6. The sequence came from an elderly man with active or convalescent COVID-19. The chain links TRBV7-2 with TRBJ1-3, with 7 bases matching TRBD1. The sample comprised peripheral blood. For the CDR3, the sequence is CASSLVGGSSSGNTIYF. Here is the DNA: TGTGCCAGCAGCTTAGTAGGGGGCTCAAGCTCTGGAAACACCATATATTTT.